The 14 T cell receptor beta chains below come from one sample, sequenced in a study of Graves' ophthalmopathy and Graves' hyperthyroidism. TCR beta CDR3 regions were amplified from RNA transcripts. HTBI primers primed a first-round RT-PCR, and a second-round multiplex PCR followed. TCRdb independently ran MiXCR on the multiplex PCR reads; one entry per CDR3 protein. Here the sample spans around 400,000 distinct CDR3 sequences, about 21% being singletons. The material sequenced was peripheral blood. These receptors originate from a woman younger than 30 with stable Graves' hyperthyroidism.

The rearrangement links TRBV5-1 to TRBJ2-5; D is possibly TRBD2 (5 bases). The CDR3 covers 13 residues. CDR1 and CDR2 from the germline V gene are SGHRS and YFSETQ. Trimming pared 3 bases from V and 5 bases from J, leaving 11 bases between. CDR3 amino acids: CASSSPRRETQYF. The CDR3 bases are TGCGCCAGCAGCTCCCCTCGGAGGGAGACCCAGTACTTC.

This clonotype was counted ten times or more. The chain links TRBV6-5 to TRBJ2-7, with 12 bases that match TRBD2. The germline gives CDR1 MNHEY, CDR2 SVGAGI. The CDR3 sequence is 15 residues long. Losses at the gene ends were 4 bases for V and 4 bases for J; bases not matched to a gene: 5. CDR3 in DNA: TGTGCCAGCAGTTTAACCGGGACTAGCGGGTACGAGCAGTACTTC. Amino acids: CASSLTGTSGYEQYF.

CDR3 sequence reads: CAISEIRGGPNTEAFF. As DNA, the CDR3 is TGTGCCATCAGTGAGATAAGAGGAGGACCGAACACTGAAGCTTTCTTT. The chain carries TRBV10-3 and TRBJ1-1; D uncertain. V lost 2 bases, J lost 1 base, and 14 bases lay in between. The germline CDR1 and CDR2 sequences are ENHRY and SYGVKD. The CDR3 spans 16 residues.

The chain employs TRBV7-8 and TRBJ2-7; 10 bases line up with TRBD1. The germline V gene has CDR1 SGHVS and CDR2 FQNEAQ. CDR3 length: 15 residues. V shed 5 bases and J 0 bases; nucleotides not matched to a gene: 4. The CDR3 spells CASSADRGPSYEQYF. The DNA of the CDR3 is TGTGCCAGCAGCGCCGACAGGGGGCCCTCCTACGAGCAGTACTTC. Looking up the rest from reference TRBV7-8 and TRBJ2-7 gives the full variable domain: GAGVSQSPRYKVAKRGQDVALRCDPISGHVSLFWYQQALGQGPEFLTYFQNEAQLDKSGLPSDRFFAERPEGSVSTLKIQRTQQEDSAVYLCASSADRGPSYEQYFGPGTRLTVT.

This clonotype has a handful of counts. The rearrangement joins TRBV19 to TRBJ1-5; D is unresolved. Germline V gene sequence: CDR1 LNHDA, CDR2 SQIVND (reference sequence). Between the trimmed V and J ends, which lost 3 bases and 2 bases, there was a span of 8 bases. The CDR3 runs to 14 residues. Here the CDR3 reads CASSMAPGNQPQHF. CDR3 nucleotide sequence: TGTGCCAGTAGTATGGCCCCAGGCAATCAGCCCCAGCATTTT.

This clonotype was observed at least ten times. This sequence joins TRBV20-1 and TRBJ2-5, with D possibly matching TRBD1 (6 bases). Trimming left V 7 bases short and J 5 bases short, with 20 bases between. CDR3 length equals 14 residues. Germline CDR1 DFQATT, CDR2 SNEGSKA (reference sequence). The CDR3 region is CSGAGAGEWETQYF. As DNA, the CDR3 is TGCAGTGGGGCAGGGGCAGGGGAATGGGAGACCCAGTACTTC.

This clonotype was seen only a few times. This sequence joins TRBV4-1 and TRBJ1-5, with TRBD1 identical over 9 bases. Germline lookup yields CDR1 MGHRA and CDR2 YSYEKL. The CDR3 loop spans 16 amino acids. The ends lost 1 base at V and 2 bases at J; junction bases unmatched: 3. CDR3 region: CASSQVWTGGNQPQHF. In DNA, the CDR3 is TGCGCCAGCAGCCAAGTTTGGACAGGGGGCAATCAGCCCCAGCATTTT.

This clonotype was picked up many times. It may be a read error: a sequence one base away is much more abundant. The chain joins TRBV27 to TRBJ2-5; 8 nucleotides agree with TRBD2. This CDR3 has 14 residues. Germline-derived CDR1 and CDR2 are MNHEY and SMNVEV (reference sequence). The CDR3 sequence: CASKLAVGQETKYF. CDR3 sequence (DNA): TGTGCCAGCAAACTAGCGGTCGGACAAGAGACCAAGTACTTC.

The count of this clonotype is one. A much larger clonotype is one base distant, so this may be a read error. The CDR3 loop reads CASSQEVSVAGELFF. CDR3 bases: TGTGCCAGCAGCCAAGAAGTTAGTGTCGCCGGGGAGCTGTTTTTT. V and J are TRBV3-1 and TRBJ2-2, with D unclear. CDR1 and CDR2 (germline): LGHDT, YNNKEL (reference sequence). There are 15 residues in the CDR3. The V and J ends lost 0 bases and 6 bases respectively, with 11 bases between them.

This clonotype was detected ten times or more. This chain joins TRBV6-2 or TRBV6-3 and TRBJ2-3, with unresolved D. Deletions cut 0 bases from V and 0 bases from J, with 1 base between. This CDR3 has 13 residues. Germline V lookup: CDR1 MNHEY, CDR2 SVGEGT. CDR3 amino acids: CASSYSSTDTQYF. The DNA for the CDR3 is TGTGCCAGCAGTTACTCGAGCACAGATACGCAGTATTTT.

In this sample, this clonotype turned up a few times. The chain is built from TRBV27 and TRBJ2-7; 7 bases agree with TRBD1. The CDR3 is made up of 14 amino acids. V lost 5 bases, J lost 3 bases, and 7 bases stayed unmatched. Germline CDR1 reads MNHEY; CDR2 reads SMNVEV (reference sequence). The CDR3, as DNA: TGTGCCAGCAGTAATCTTGACAGGGTCTACGAGCAGTACTTC. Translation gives CASSNLDRVYEQYF.

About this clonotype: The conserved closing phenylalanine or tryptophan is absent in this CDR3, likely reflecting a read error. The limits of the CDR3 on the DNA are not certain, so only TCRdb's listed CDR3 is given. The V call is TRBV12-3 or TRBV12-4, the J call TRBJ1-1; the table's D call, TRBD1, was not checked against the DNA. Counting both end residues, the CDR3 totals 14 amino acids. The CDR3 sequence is CASSLAGTNTEACL.

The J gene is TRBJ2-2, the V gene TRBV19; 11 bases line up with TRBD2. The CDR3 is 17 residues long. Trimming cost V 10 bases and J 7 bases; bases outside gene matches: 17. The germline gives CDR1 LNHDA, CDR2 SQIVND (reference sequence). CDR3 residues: CATCPWASGRSVGELFF. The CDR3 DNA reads TGTGCCACCTGTCCGTGGGCTAGCGGGAGGTCGGTCGGGGAGCTGTTTTTT.

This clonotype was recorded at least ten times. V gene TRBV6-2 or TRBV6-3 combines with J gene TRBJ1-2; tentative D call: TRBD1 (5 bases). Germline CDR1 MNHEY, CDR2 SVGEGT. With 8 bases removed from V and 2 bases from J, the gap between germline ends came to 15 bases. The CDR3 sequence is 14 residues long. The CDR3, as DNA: TGTGCCAGCGAGGAAAGGGGCACCAACTATGGCTACACCTTC. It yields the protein CASEERGTNYGYTF.